Listed below are T cell receptor beta chains from one sample, sequenced in a study of OX40 agonist ivuxolimab in advanced cancers. Sequencing used immunoSEQ multiplex PCR; TCRdb keeps in-frame clones, though not all of them. The table records approximately 62,000 clones, approximately 85% of them present only once. Sequencing used CD4+ or CD8+ T cells sorted from blood, obtained in a trial of the OX40 agonist ivuxolimab. The receptors here all came from an adult with an advanced solid tumor such as melanoma, head and neck, liver or kidney cancer. Both conserved end residues are part of each CDR3. A D gene is named only where the DNA matches it firmly. Part of the rows lack a size; the others show once, few, many or a class for expanded clones.

J gene	D gene	clone size	V gene	CDR3 length	CDR3 DNA	CDR3 protein
TRBJ2-5	.	.	TRBV11-2	14	TGTGCCAGCAGCTTTACGGGGGGCGGAGAGACCCAGTACTTC	CASSFTGGGETQYF
TRBJ2-7	.	.	TRBV6-5	13	TGTGCCAGCAGTTATGGATTAGGCAACGAGCAGTACTTC	CASSYGLGNEQYF
TRBJ1-2	.	few	TRBV19	14	TGTGCCAGCGCCCAACAGGGTATCGGCGATGGCTACACCTTC	CASAQQGIGDGYTF
TRBJ2-7	TRBD2	.	TRBV18	14	TGTGCCAGCTCACCGCGGACTAGTCCCTACGAGCAGTACTTC	CASSPRTSPYEQYF
TRBJ1-5	.	.	TRBV5-4	14	TGTGCCAGCAGCTACGACCTCGTAAATCAGCCCCAGCATTTT	CASSYDLVNQPQHF
TRBJ2-3	TRBD2	.	TRBV7-2	18	TGTGCCAACAGCCAAAGGACGACTAGCGGGAGGGCACAAGATACGCAGTATTTT	CANSQRTTSGRAQDTQYF
TRBJ1-1	TRBD1	.	TRBV18	13	TGTGCCAGCTCACCGGACAGGGATACTGAAGCTTTCTTT	CASSPDRDTEAFF
TRBJ1-2	TRBD1	.	TRBV19	14	TGTGCCAGTAGCCCAACAGGGGGGAACTATGGCTACACCTTC	CASSPTGGNYGYTF
TRBJ1-4	TRBD1	.	TRBV6-1	14	TGTGCCAGCGGGGGACAGGGATCAAATGAAAAACTGTTTTTT	CASGGQGSNEKLFF
TRBJ2-2	.	.	TRBV7-7	15	TGTGCTAGCAGCTTCGGTAGGGCGGGCACCGGGGAGCTGTTTTTT	CASSFGRAGTGELFF
TRBJ1-5	.	once	TRBV14	13	TGTGCCAGCAGCCAAGGCGGCAATCAGCCCCAGCATTTT	CASSQGGNQPQHF
TRBJ1-1	TRBD1	.	TRBV7-8	16	TGTGCCAGCAGCCGACAGGGTCGGCGGCAGAACACTGAAGCTTTCTTT	CASSRQGRRQNTEAFF
TRBJ1-2	.	few	TRBV28	12	TGTGCCAGCACCGAACTTAACTATGGCTACACCTTC	CASTELNYGYTF
TRBJ2-1	TRBD2	.	TRBV5-4	15	TGTGCCAGCAGCTTACTAGCGGGAGCAATAAATGAGCAGTTCTTC	CASSLLAGAINEQFF
TRBJ1-4	.	.	TRBV5-1	16	TGCGCCAGCAGCTCTCGCGACAGCGACGGACGTGAAAAACTGTTTTTT	CASSSRDSDGREKLFF
TRBJ2-1	.	.	TRBV9	14	TGTGCCAGCAGCGTGGAGTTAGCCACCAATGAGCAGTTCTTC	CASSVELATNEQFF
TRBJ2-6	.	.	TRBV5-1	15	TGCGCCAGCAGCCTTACAGGGTCTGGGGCCAACGTCCTGACTTTC	CASSLTGSGANVLTF
TRBJ1-1	TRBD1	.	TRBV5-1	15	TGCGCCAGCAGCTTGGTGGGGACAGGAGGGACTGAAGCTTTCTTT	CASSLVGTGGTEAFF
TRBJ2-7	.	.	TRBV5-5	11	TGTGCCAGCAGCTTGATTTACGAGCAGTACTTC	CASSLIYEQYF
TRBJ2-1	TRBD1	.	TRBV11-3	14	TGTGCCAGCAGTCGGGACAGCTCCTACAATGAGCAGTTCTTC	CASSRDSSYNEQFF
TRBJ2-4	.	.	TRBV15	20	TGTGCCACCAGCAGAGATAGGGGCAAGGACACGACACCCAACTCGGACATTCAGTACTTC	CATSRDRGKDTTPNSDIQYF
TRBJ2-2	TRBD1	.	TRBV11-3	15	TGTGCCAGCAGCTTAAGCCAGGGGGCTCCCGGGGAGCTGTTTTTT	CASSLSQGAPGELFF
TRBJ2-3	TRBD2	.	TRBV5-4	14	TGTGCCAGCAGAGCGGGAGGAGTCGGAGATACGCAGTATTTT	CASRAGGVGDTQYF
TRBJ2-7	.	.	TRBV29-1	14	TGCAGCGTTGTGCGTGGCAGGCAGGGAGGCGAGCAGTACTTC	CSVVRGRQGGEQYF
TRBJ2-3	.	.	TRBV10-2	12	TGCGCCAGCAGTGACCAGGGGGATACGCAGTATTTT	CASSDQGDTQYF
TRBJ1-4	.	.	TRBV6-1	15	TGTGCCAGCTCGGGGGGGACCTCAGGAGGAGAAAAACTGTTTTTT	CASSGGTSGGEKLFF
TRBJ2-2	TRBD1	.	TRBV7-2	16	TGTGCCAGCAGCCCCCCGGGACAGGGGAACACCGGGGAGCTGTTTTTT	CASSPPGQGNTGELFF
TRBJ1-5	.	.	TRBV6-5	14	TGTGCCAGCAGTCAAGACAGTCTTGGTCAGCCCCAGCATTTT	CASSQDSLGQPQHF
TRBJ2-4	.	.	TRBV9	15	TGTGCCAGCAGCGTAGAGGGATTGGACAAAAACATTCAGTACTTC	CASSVEGLDKNIQYF
TRBJ1-3	.	.	TRBV7-3	15	TGTGCCAGCAGCTTAGGAGCCGGGACAGGAAACACCATATATTTT	CASSLGAGTGNTIYF
TRBJ2-5	.	.	TRBV29-1	12	TGCAGCGCCAACAGGGCCCAAGAGACCCAGTACTTC	CSANRAQETQYF
TRBJ1-1	.	.	TRBV18	15	TGTGCCAGCTCTCCTTTGGGGTCCTCGGACACTGAAGCTTTCTTT	CASSPLGSSDTEAFF
TRBJ1-5	TRBD1	once	TRBV14	20	TGTGCCAGCAGCCAAGATCCCGACAGGGGTACATCTTTCGATTTGATGCCCCAGCATTTT	CASSQDPDRGTSFDLMPQHF
TRBJ1-2	TRBD1	.	TRBV6-5	13	TGTGCCAGCAGTGCTCAGGGGGGCTATGGCTACACCTTC	CASSAQGGYGYTF
TRBJ2-6	.	.	TRBV6-5	14	TGTGCCAGCAGTTACTCGAGTGGGGCCAACGTCCTGACTTTC	CASSYSSGANVLTF
TRBJ2-6	.	.	TRBV2	13	TGTGCCAGCAGTTCTGCTGGGGCCAACGTCCTGACTTTC	CASSSAGANVLTF
TRBJ2-1	.	.	TRBV27	15	TGTGCCAGCAGCTACGAACAGCTCTCCTACAATGAGCAGTTCTTC	CASSYEQLSYNEQFF
TRBJ2-7	.	.	TRBV10-3	12	TGTGCCATCAGTCAGGACGGATACGAGCAGTACTTC	CAISQDGYEQYF
TRBJ2-3	.	.	TRBV12-5	14	TGTGCTAGTGGTTTGGACCCGGAGCGGGATACGCAGTATTTT	CASGLDPERDTQYF
TRBJ1-1	.	.	TRBV11-2	11	TGTGCCAGCAGCTTGAGCACTGAAGCTTTCTTT	CASSLSTEAFF
TRBJ2-1	.	few	TRBV6-5	15	TGTGCCACGGGGGAGTGGCCCGGAGCCCCTCGGGAGCAGTTCTTC	CATGEWPGAPREQFF
TRBJ1-1	.	.	TRBV5-1	15	TGCGCCAGCAGCTTGGGGGGACTTGGGGACACTGAAGCTTTCTTT	CASSLGGLGDTEAFF
TRBJ2-6	.	.	TRBV28	16	TGTGCCAGCAGTTTATTGGGGGGTGCTGGGGCCAACGTCCTGACTTTC	CASSLLGGAGANVLTF
TRBJ2-5	TRBD2	once	TRBV10-2	14	TGCGCCAGCAGTGAGTCTAGCGGGGGAGAGACCCAGTACTTC	CASSESSGGETQYF
TRBJ1-2	.	few	TRBV4-3	14	TGCGCCAGCAGCCAAGATCGGCTAAACTATGGCTACACCTTC	CASSQDRLNYGYTF
TRBJ2-3	TRBD2	.	TRBV6-4	18	TGTGCCAGCAGGGGGACTAGCGGGAGAGGGAACTACACAGATACGCAGTATTTT	CASRGTSGRGNYTDTQYF
TRBJ1-5	.	once	TRBV25-1	15	TGTGCCAGCAGGGGAACAGGACATAGCAATCAGCCCCAGCATTTT	CASRGTGHSNQPQHF
TRBJ2-2	TRBD1	.	TRBV19	15	TGTGCCAGTATGCGACAGGGGGTTAACACCGGGGAGCTGTTTTTT	CASMRQGVNTGELFF
TRBJ2-3	.	.	TRBV7-2	12	TGTGCCAGCAGCTTAGGGCTAGATACGCAGTATTTT	CASSLGLDTQYF
TRBJ2-1	TRBD2	.	TRBV4-3	21	TGCGCCAGCAGCCAAGAGGGTTTATGGGGACTAGCGTCGAGCTCCTACAATGAGCAGTTCTTC	CASSQEGLWGLASSSYNEQFF
TRBJ2-2	TRBD2	.	TRBV10-1	15	TGCGCCAGCAGTGTCGCGGGGGGACTCACCGGGGAGCTGTTTTTT	CASSVAGGLTGELFF
TRBJ1-1	.	few	TRBV6-5	13	TGTGCCACCCTTTCCGCGGGGCACACTGAAGCTTTCTTT	CATLSAGHTEAFF
TRBJ2-7	TRBD1	.	TRBV18	13	TGTGCCAGCTCACCGACAGGGGGCTACGAGCAGTACTTC	CASSPTGGYEQYF
TRBJ1-2	.	.	TRBV28	13	TGTGCCAGCAGCCCCGGTGGCGTCTATGGCTACACCTTC	CASSPGGVYGYTF
TRBJ2-3	.	.	TRBV7-2	16	TGTGCCAGCACCGTTTCCCAGGGGAGTGGGGCAGATACGCAGTATTTT	CASTVSQGSGADTQYF
TRBJ2-7	.	.	TRBV19	16	TGTGCCAGTAGTATCCGGATGGCAGGGCGTGTCCACGAGCAGTACTTC	CASSIRMAGRVHEQYF
TRBJ2-2	.	.	TRBV7-3	14	TGTGCCAGCAGCCGGACGGCGAACACCGGGGAGCTGTTTTTT	CASSRTANTGELFF
TRBJ1-2	TRBD1	.	TRBV6-1	15	TGTGCCAGCAGTGAAGTTCCCCCTAGACAGGGATACTACACCTTC	CASSEVPPRQGYYTF
TRBJ2-7	TRBD2	.	TRBV19	16	TGTGCCAGTAGTATAAGTTTTTTAGCGGGAGCGGGCGAGCAGTACTTC	CASSISFLAGAGEQYF
TRBJ2-1	.	.	TRBV28	16	TGTGCCAGCAGTTTTCAGCAGCTTAGCTCCTACAATGAGCAGTTCTTC	CASSFQQLSSYNEQFF